This record looks at one T cell receptor (beta chain) sequence and its context. Its antigen is not yet known. Spanning cysteine to phenylalanine, the CDR3 consists of 17 amino acids. Only the CDR3 portion is preserved as DNA: 51 bases, with reading frame beginning at the first base. CDR1 and CDR2, looked up from the germline V gene, are SQVTM and ANQGSEA. Germline trimming: 3 bases from V, 0 bases from J; junction bases outside gene matches: 13. This entry comes from a study of cytomegalovirus exposure and HLA in healthy donors (dated by TCRdb to 2016 to 2017). Broadly, across the study: In an earlier analysis of around 540 of the donors, about 270 Gb of sequence data and some 100 million unique TCR beta sequences from about 180 million T cells were reported. An early release covering 550 to 700 HLA-typed donors comprised 250 to 350 gigabases of sequencing data and tens of millions of unique TCR sequences. Roughly 5 DR-DQ haplotypes were treated as single units for association and clustering because of strong linkage in the cohort. Of the approximately 400 genotyped donors, over 65% fell in the genetic ancestry cluster associated with self-reported Caucasian donors. Class I and class II HLA loci were covered by the typing at four-digit resolution. The later analysis used no new phenotypic data to find candidate immune exposures, relying instead on TCR beta sequences and their occurrence across donors. Besides the first cohort of 666 subjects, a separate validation cohort made up of roughly 120 different subjects was used. To predict cytomegalovirus infection status, the study combined high-throughput TCR immunosequencing, statistical association of individual TCRs with disease status, and machine learning. Among a few hundred genotyped donors of the cohort, an average of roughly 240,000 unique TCR beta nucleotide sequences were sequenced per donor, roughly a sixth of them non-productive. Every discovery cohort repertoire had been produced on one sequencing platform. The study used immunosequencing to profile the T cell repertoires of several hundred subjects and linked those repertoires to cytomegalovirus serostatus. Typing coverage differed by locus: A, B, C, DRB1 and DQB1 were typed in roughly 629-630 donors, DQA1 in 522, DPA1 in nearly 610, and DPB1 in about 450. Donor age, sex, ethnicity and CMV serostatus were compiled alongside the repertoire data. To study patterns of TCR occurrence, a later analysis re-analyzed previously published TCR beta repertoires from 666 donors and added high-resolution HLA genotyping. A later genetic analysis used genome-wide SNP genotypes for about 65% of the roughly 670 donors, treating that subset as a discovery cohort. The study aimed to test whether cataloging public T cell receptors could reveal signatures of past pathogen exposure. To decide whether each TCR beta V gene segment behaved as functional or pseudogenic, an earlier analysis of fewer than 750 of the donors relied on high-throughput TCR beta sequencing. The paper's findings and limits, for the study overall: Correlated functional status among segregating V segments might be attributable to linkage disequilibrium, but an unknown experimental factor could not be ruled out. Immune exposure information for the cohort was limited to CMV serostatus. A later genetic analysis reported fewer N-insertions in productive TCRs among donors in an Asian-associated ancestry cluster than the approximately 700-donor mean. According to a later analysis, most CMV-associated TCR beta chains appeared to be HLA-restricted, and the HLA associations seemed to be driven largely by CMV exposure. Fewer than 20 rarely observed V segments, including chromosome 9 orphons, were excluded from the earlier analysis of several hundred of the donors because counts were too low. Because the 87-base-pair reads could not distinguish some IMGT-functional V segments, including TRBV6-2 and TRBV6-3, those segments were excluded. A few of the identified cytomegalovirus-associated TCR beta chains were confirmed in vitro to be specific for cytomegalovirus antigens. In a later analysis, about 17,000 TCR beta sequences were associated with specific HLA alleles at a false discovery rate of 0.05. In both the original and validation cohorts, the classifier was reported to diagnose cytomegalovirus status with high specificity and sensitivity. An association between a missense DCLRE1C variant and V-gene and J-gene trimming of TCR beta chains was found in a later genetic analysis and replicated in an independent cohort. A cluster of highly shared sequence variants was judged likely to be a technical artifact of the sequencing pipeline. The authors suggested that the approach could potentially be extended to other disease states and immunological phenotypes. A further reported finding was that TCR beta sequences accurately predicted the HLA-A and HLA-B alleles for most subjects in the first cohort. According to a later analysis, TCR association rates differed among HLA loci, with DRB1 alleles showing the most associated TCRs and HLA-C alleles showing the fewest. Roughly uniform sequencing depth across donors was assumed in presence/absence analyses, although this assumption may not hold. Because HLA typing was unavailable for some donors at each locus, only the typed subset was used in association tests. In a later analysis, HLA-associated TCR beta chains showed more clonal expansion and lower generation probabilities than non-associated chains that were equally common. Most TCR sequences were observed very rarely across donors, whereas some public TCRs were present in many individuals. This cohort had only TCR beta chains sequenced, and the lack of alpha or paired-chain data limited which features could be detected. Several of the top co-occurrence clusters appeared to be linked to parvovirus B19, influenza, CMV and Epstein-Barr virus, according to a later analysis. In an earlier analysis of approximately 590 of the donors, most TCR beta V segments appeared in productive rearrangements about 87% or about 30% of the time, broadly matching IMGT annotations. A total of about 180 TCR beta chains were listed by the study as associated with cytomegalovirus. When HLA alleles, especially DR and DQ, strongly co-occurred, attributing TCR associations to individual alleles was difficult.

To prepare the library, the immunoSEQ multiplex PCR assay was applied. For the multiplex PCR, a mixture combining 60 forward primers for TCR Vbeta segments and 13 reverse primers for TCR Jbeta segments was used. A multiplex PCR assay on genomic DNA amplified the CDR3 region of rearranged TCR beta genes. On the Illumina HiSeq System, the amplified TCR beta libraries were sequenced as 87-base-pair reads. Per the original workflow: Across the 600 to 700 repertoires, a later analysis counted 80 million or so unique TCR beta chains, 9.5 million to 12 million of which were shared by at least two donors. A nearest-neighbor algorithm error-corrected the raw reads and collapsed the reads into unique sequences, merging closely related sequences to remove PCR and sequencing errors. V, D and J gene segments were assigned by aligning CDR3 sequences to IMGT reference sequences. For a sequence to be retained, a match of at least six nucleotides was required to both a V gene segment and a J gene segment. Rearrangements were classified as productive when the CDR3 lacked stop codons and remained in frame with V and J, and all other rearrangements were classified as non-productive. CDR3 was defined according to IMGT convention as the region running from the second conserved V-encoded cysteine to the conserved J-encoded phenylalanine. Sequences without an unambiguous match to a single V gene segment were excluded from the earlier analysis of about 630 of the donors. In an earlier analysis of some 590 of the donors, a V segment was called functional when productive rearrangements were above 56.7%, and segregating when the standard deviation between donors exceeded 5%. A statistical classification framework was developed to diagnose cytomegalovirus status using the catalog of TCR beta chain sequences. V and J gene assignment, in a later analysis, came from comparing TCR nucleotide sequences with IMGT/GENE-DB human TR gene sequences. The TCRdist pipeline was used in a later analysis to assign CDR3 sequences and most-parsimonious VDJ recombination scenarios. In a later analysis, each TCR beta chain was defined by its CDR3 amino acid sequence together with its V-gene family, and reads without a unique V-gene family were excluded. A later analysis removed 592 highly shared, low-generation-probability nucleotide sequences to deal with suspected cross-contamination and a sequencing artifact. A later analysis calculated a clonal expansion index for each public chain from normalized within-repertoire ranks of inferred template counts. A later analysis computed generation probabilities with a VDJ recombination model fitted to out-of-frame rearrangements, and checked the results against IGoR. A later analysis scored TCR-TCR, TCR-HLA and TCR-CMV co-occurrence with hypergeometric tests, applying a repertoire-size bias correction to TCR pairs. To estimate false discovery rates, a later analysis permuted the HLA or CMV assignments 20 times. A later analysis grouped co-occurring TCRs with DBSCAN, adding TCRdist sequence similarity when clustering within HLA-allele-positive subsets. For co-occurrence clustering, repertoires with fewer than 30,000 or more than 120,000 public chains were excluded, along with roughly five repertoires with anomalous nucleotide sharing. Entries here come from immuneACCESS through TCRdb and include only in-frame sequences with V and J called. Some clones fail to appear in such tables; in the studies checked, an unresolved V gene covers under half of the shortfall, and the cause of the remainder is unknown. V and J calls plus clone size are reproduced from that table; the DNA served to infer D and trimming. The table for this sample records 70,000 to 100,000 clones. The top ten clones comprise 5.5% of the sample.

The cohort comprised more than 550 healthy bone marrow donors. At the time of sampling, all cohort members were nominally healthy, though unrecorded immune exposures were likely present. The donor tested CMV seropositive, placing the donor among the 250 to 350 seropositive members of the cohort. A peripheral blood sample was provided by each donor, and peripheral blood mononuclear cells were used for TCR beta sequencing. Genomic DNA extraction from the blood cell samples was performed with the Qiagen DNeasy Blood Extraction Kit. This receptor was obtained from a girl between 10 and 17 years old in good health and CMV-seropositive. The sequenced sample was PBMCs. The receptor chain draws on TRBV29-1 and TRBJ1-2, and 7 bases in between align with TRBD1. The sequence in DNA is TGCAGCGTTGATCCTCAACCGGGACAGCCGACTAACTATGGCTACACCTTC. This yields the protein CSVDPQPGQPTNYGYTF.